This TCR beta chain appears in the sequencing data of a study of identifying expanded T cells in peripheral blood. Clones were read by immunoSEQ multiplex PCR, and TCRdb kept only the in-frame ones, dropping some. The sample comprises about 85,000 clones, 89% of which are singletons, and roughly 2.8% rests with the top ten. During the collection period, no donor immune events like infections were recorded. What was sequenced was blood. The sequence was collected from a person between 18 and 75 years old in good health.

The CDR3 DNA reads TGCGCCAGCAGACAGCTAGGGGGGGCGTACTTTATGAACACTGAAGCTTTCTTT. Translated: CASRQLGGAYFMNTEAFF. V is TRBV23-1 and J is TRBJ1-1, with D perhaps TRBD1 (6 bases). TRBV23-1 is sorted into the ORF group, with uncertain function. This CDR3 contains 18 residues. The germline V and J ends were trimmed by 6 bases and 0 bases, with 23 bases remaining between them.